This is a list of T cell receptor beta chains from one sample in a study of response to subunit inactivated influenza vaccine. TCRdb ran MiXCR on the RT-PCR reads and lists one entry per CDR3 protein. The profile covers a few hundred thousand distinct CDR3 sequences, with approximately 6.9% appearing a single time and under 15% taken by the ten largest. Sample: PBMCs from blood, taken around 2 years after vaccination. The receptors here all came from a man in his fifties or sixties who received an inactivated influenza vaccine. CDR3s include the opening cysteine and the closing phenylalanine or tryptophan. A D gene is named only where the DNA matches it firmly. Some rows mark clone size as missing; the rest say once, few, many or name a class of expanded clone.

V	J	size	D	CDR3	DNA
TRBV24-1	TRBJ2-3	.	.	CATGTRMGTDTQYF	TGTGCCACCGGGACACGGATGGGCACAGATACGCAGTATTTT
TRBV3-1	TRBJ1-1	many	.	CASSQGPYTEAFF	TGTGCCAGCAGCCAAGGGCCTTACACTGAAGCTTTCTTT
TRBV20-1	TRBJ2-7	few	TRBD2	CSARDLRGSSGIYEQYF	TGCAGTGCTAGAGACTTGAGAGGAAGTAGCGGGATATACGAGCAGTACTTC
TRBV5-1	TRBJ1-6	many	TRBD1	CASSLDPGQGNSPLHF	TGCGCCAGCAGTCTTGATCCGGGACAGGGGAATTCACCCCTCCACTTT
TRBV4-2	TRBJ2-7	.	.	CASSQGGPVGEQYF	TGTGCCAGCAGCCAAGGGGGACCCGTGGGCGAGCAGTACTTC
TRBV11-1	TRBJ2-7	.	TRBD1	CASSLDAGTGWFGHEQYF	TGTGCCAGCAGCTTAGATGCCGGGACAGGGTGGTTTGGCCACGAGCAGTACTTC
TRBV4-3	TRBJ2-1	few	.	CASSQDPISGAYNEQFF	TGCGCCAGCAGCCAAGATCCCATTAGCGGCGCCTACAATGAGCAGTTCTTC
TRBV12-3/TRBV12-4	TRBJ1-5	few	TRBD1	CASSSGQGPSNQPQHF	TGTGCCAGCAGTTCTGGACAGGGGCCGTCCAATCAGCCCCAGCATTTT
TRBV12-3/TRBV12-4	TRBJ1-1	.	.	CASSSQEGNVEAFF	TGTGCCAGCAGTTCGCAGGAGGGGAACGTTGAAGCTTTCTTT
TRBV4-2	TRBJ2-1	many	.	CASSHDRAEQFF	TGTGCCAGCAGCCACGACAGAGCTGAGCAGTTCTTC
TRBV20-1	TRBJ1-5	.	.	CSARDWSGNSNQPQHF	TGCAGTGCTAGAGATTGGAGTGGAAATAGCAATCAGCCCCAGCATTTT
TRBV11-1	TRBJ2-6	many	TRBD1	CASSFTGGLPRGANVLTF	TGTGCCAGCAGCTTTACAGGGGGATTGCCGAGGGGGGCCAACGTCCTGACTTTC
TRBV7-2	TRBJ1-1	few	TRBD1	CASSWPQGGLNTEAFF	TGTGCCAGCAGCTGGCCGCAAGGGGGCCTGAACACTGAAGCTTTCTTT
TRBV4-1	TRBJ2-7	.	.	CASSQDWARGEQYF	TGCGCCAGCAGCCAAGATTGGGCCCGTGGCGAGCAGTACTTC
TRBV7-2	TRBJ2-3	many	.	CASSSPASTDTQYF	TGTGCCAGCAGCTCCCCAGCGAGCACAGATACGCAGTATTTT
TRBV7-8	TRBJ2-5	.	TRBD2	CASCRTSGFQETQYF	TGTGCCAGCTGTCGGACTAGCGGATTCCAAGAGACCCAGTACTTC
TRBV2	TRBJ2-1	.	.	CASRPVDASGEQFF	TGTGCCAGCAGACCCGTGGACGCATCCGGGGAGCAGTTCTTC
TRBV7-2	TRBJ2-1	many	.	CASSSAGYNEQFF	TGTGCCAGCAGCTCAGCCGGTTACAATGAGCAGTTCTTC
TRBV5-1	TRBJ1-5	many	.	CASSMNSIGGAVQPQHF	TGCGCCAGCAGTATGAACAGCATTGGGGGGGCGGTTCAGCCCCAGCATTTT
TRBV7-2	TRBJ2-5	few	.	CAQGRRETQYF	TGTGCCCAGGGGCGCAGAGAGACCCAGTACTTC
TRBV6-1	TRBJ2-7	.	.	CASRGIFALTYEQYF	TGTGCCAGCAGAGGGATCTTCGCTCTGACCTACGAGCAGTACTTC
TRBV30	TRBJ2-7	.	.	CAWSTGAGPYEQYF	TGTGCCTGGAGCACCGGCGCCGGTCCCTACGAGCAGTACTTC
TRBV28	TRBJ1-5	many	.	CASSPTVGQPQHF	TGTGCCAGCAGTCCGACGGTTGGGCAGCCCCAGCATTTT
TRBV5-6	TRBJ2-1	many	.	CASSLVSGSEQFF	TGTGCCAGCAGCTTGGTCAGCGGGTCCGAGCAGTTCTTC
TRBV10-3	TRBJ2-2	.	TRBD2	CAIRPGLASGELFF	TGTGCCATCAGGCCGGGACTAGCCTCCGGGGAGCTGTTTTTT
TRBV10-2	TRBJ2-2	.	.	CASTSNTGELFF	TGCGCCAGCACTTCGAACACCGGGGAGCTGTTTTTT
TRBV7-8	TRBJ2-3	many	.	CASKREPRTDTQYF	TGTGCCAGCAAGAGGGAGCCTCGCACAGATACGCAGTATTTT
TRBV11-2	TRBJ2-7	few	.	CASSSGAFYEQYF	TGTGCCAGCAGCTCCGGGGCCTTCTACGAGCAGTACTTC
TRBV11-2	TRBJ1-1	many	.	CASSLTRNTEAFF	TGTGCCAGCTCACTAACAAGGAACACTGAAGCTTTCTTT
TRBV29-1	TRBJ1-1	few	.	CSVGNREGGAFF	TGCAGCGTTGGGAACAGGGAAGGGGGAGCTTTCTTT
TRBV10-3	TRBJ2-2	many	TRBD1	CAISVRDSYTGELFF	TGTGCCATCAGTGTCCGGGACAGTTACACCGGGGAGCTGTTTTTT
TRBV20-1	TRBJ1-2	.	.	CSAMTPNYGYTF	TGCAGTGCCATGACACCGAACTATGGCTACACCTTC
TRBV7-8	TRBJ2-3	.	TRBD2	CASSRSSGTSGSPDTQYF	TGTGCCAGCAGCCGTTCTTCCGGGACTAGCGGGAGTCCAGATACGCAGTATTTT
TRBV6-6	TRBJ1-2	few	.	CASTADGPYGYTF	TGTGCCAGCACCGCGGACGGCCCCTATGGCTACACCTTC
TRBV5-6	TRBJ1-5	few	.	CASSAGSGPNQPQHF	TGTGCCAGCAGCGCGGGGTCGGGACCTAATCAGCCCCAGCATTTT
TRBV5-1	TRBJ1-2	few	.	CATRPAGDYGYTF	TGCGCCACCAGACCCGCGGGGGACTATGGCTACACCTTC
TRBV20-1	TRBJ2-3	many	.	CSATGDTDTQYF	TGCAGTGCTACGGGGGACACAGATACGCAGTATTTT
TRBV5-6	TRBJ2-3	few	.	CASSPNIKDTQYF	TGTGCCAGCAGCCCGAACATCAAAGATACGCAGTATTTT
TRBV28	TRBJ1-2	.	TRBD1	CASSWPGQGATEGYTF	TGTGCCAGCAGTTGGCCGGGGCAGGGGGCGACGGAGGGCTACACCTTC
TRBV14	TRBJ2-7	many	.	CASSEGWHEQYF	TGTGCCAGCAGCGAGGGGTGGCACGAGCAGTACTTC
TRBV4-3	TRBJ2-7	few	.	CASSQDAHEQYF	TGCGCCAGCAGCCAAGATGCTCACGAGCAGTACTTC
TRBV29-1	TRBJ2-7	few	TRBD1	CSVHRTGGGEQYF	TGCAGCGTCCATCGGACAGGGGGAGGCGAGCAGTACTTC